The sequence of this T cell receptor (beta chain) was determined in a study of type 1 and type 2 diabetes patients. Overall study context: Donors were type 1 diabetes, type 2 diabetes, or nondiabetic controls.

Study observations and caveats: Age and gender were not matched between study groups.

Around 10 milliliters of peripheral blood were drawn from each donor. Amplification started from genomic DNA. The TCR beta CDR3 region was amplified using 30 forward and 13 reverse primers. Via MiXCR, TCRdb re-called the multiplex PCR reads, giving one row per CDR3 protein. Of under 300,000 distinct CDR3 sequences in the sample, roughly 50% were seen once. For this clonotype: Its antigen is not identified.

The CDR3 sequence is 16 residues long. With 3 bases clipped from V and 2 bases from J, the junction kept 4 bases outside the gene matches. Per germline, CDR1 SNHLY and CDR2 FYNNEI. Sequences were obtained from peripheral blood mononuclear cells (PBMCs). The chain employs TRBV2 and TRBJ2-1; 10 bases map to TRBD2. The sequence was collected from a young man with type 2 diabetes. CDR3 sequence (DNA): TGTGCCAGCAGTGATCCGACTAGCGGGCCCTACAATGAGCAGTTCTTC. Its protein is CASSDPTSGPYNEQFF. Drawing the rest from reference TRBV2 and TRBJ2-1, the complete variable domain is EPEVTQTPSHQVTQMGQEVILRCVPISNHLYFYWYRQILGQKVEFLVSFYNNEISEKSEIFDDQFSVERPDGSNFTLKIRSTKLEDSAMYFCASSDPTSGPYNEQFFGPGTRLTVL.